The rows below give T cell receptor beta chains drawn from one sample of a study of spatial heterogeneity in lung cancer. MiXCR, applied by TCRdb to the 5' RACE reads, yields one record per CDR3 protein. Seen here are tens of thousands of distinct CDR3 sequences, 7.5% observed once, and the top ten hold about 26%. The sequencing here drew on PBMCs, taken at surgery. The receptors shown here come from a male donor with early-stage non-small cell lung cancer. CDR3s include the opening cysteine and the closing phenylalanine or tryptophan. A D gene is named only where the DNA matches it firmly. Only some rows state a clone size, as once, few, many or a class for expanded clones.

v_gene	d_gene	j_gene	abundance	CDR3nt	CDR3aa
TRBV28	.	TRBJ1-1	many	TGTGCCAGCAGCCCGGGGGGCGCGAACACTGAAGCTTTCTTT	CASSPGGANTEAFF
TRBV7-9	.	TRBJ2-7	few	TGTGCCAGCAGCTTAGGAAGTCGGCTCGAGCAGTACTTC	CASSLGSRLEQYF
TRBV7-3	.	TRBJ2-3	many	TGTGCCAGCAGCTTAGGTAGCGGGCAGTATTTT	CASSLGSGQYF
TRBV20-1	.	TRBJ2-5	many	TGCAGTGCTAGAGTCCCGTCCCCCGAAGAGACCCAGTACTTC	CSARVPSPEETQYF
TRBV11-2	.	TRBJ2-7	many	TGTGCCAGCAGCTTAGGGACGGCTACCTACGAGCAGTACTTC	CASSLGTATYEQYF
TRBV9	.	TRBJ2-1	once	TGTGCCAGCAGCGCGAGGGGTCGACAGGAGCAGTTCTTC	CASSARGRQEQFF
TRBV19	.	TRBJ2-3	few	TGTGCCAGTAGTATGGGGCAGACCACAGATACGCAGTATTTT	CASSMGQTTDTQYF
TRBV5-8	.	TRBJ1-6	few	TGTGCCAGCAGCTTGATTAGGGATTCACCCCTCCACTTT	CASSLIRDSPLHF
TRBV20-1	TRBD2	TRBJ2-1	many	TGCAGTGCCCTTCCGCGGGGGAAGAGCTCCTACAATGAGCAGTTCTTC	CSALPRGKSSYNEQFF
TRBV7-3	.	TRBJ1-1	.	TGTGCCAGCAGACCTACTTCGACCACTGAAGCTTTCTTT	CASRPTSTTEAFF
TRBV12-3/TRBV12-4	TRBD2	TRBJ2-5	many	TGTGCCAGCAGTTCTTACCCCTACCTGACTAGCCCAGGACAAGAGACCCAGTACTTC	CASSSYPYLTSPGQETQYF
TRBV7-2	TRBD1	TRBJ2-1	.	TGTGCCAGCAGCTTCGACAGGGGAAGGAATGAGCAGTTCTTC	CASSFDRGRNEQFF
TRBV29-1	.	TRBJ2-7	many	TGCAGCGTTCGGTGGCTAGCCCAAGATTACGAGCAGTACTTC	CSVRWLAQDYEQYF
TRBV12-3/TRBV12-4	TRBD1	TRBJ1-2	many	TGTGCCAGCAGTTTAACAGGGGCGGGATATGGCTACACCTTC	CASSLTGAGYGYTF
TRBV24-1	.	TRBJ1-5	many	TGTGCCACCAGTGACCCTAATCAGCCCCAGCATTTT	CATSDPNQPQHF
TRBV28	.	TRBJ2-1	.	TGTGCCAGCACCGTGACTAGTTCTGCCGATGAGCAGTTCTTC	CASTVTSSADEQFF
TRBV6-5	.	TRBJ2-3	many	TGTGCCAGCAGCCGAGGGACTGCCCTAAGCACAGATACGCAGTATTTT	CASSRGTALSTDTQYF
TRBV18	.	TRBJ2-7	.	TGTGCCAGCTCACTGCCGGATGGTTTTTCCTACGAGCAGTACTTC	CASSLPDGFSYEQYF
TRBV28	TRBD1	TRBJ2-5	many	TGTGCCAGCAGCCGGACAGGGTTCGGGTTCGAGACCCAGTACTTC	CASSRTGFGFETQYF
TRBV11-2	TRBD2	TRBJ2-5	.	TGTGCCAGCAGCTTAGGAGGCGGGAGGGGTCCAGAGACCCAGTACTTC	CASSLGGGRGPETQYF
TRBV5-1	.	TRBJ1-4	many	TGCGCCAGCAGCTTGGCAACAACTAATGAAAAACTGTTTTTT	CASSLATTNEKLFF
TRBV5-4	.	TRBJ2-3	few	TGTGCCAGCAGCTTGGAGGGACGGAGCACAGATACGCAGTATTTT	CASSLEGRSTDTQYF
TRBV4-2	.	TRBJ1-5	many	TGTGCCAGCAGCCAAGTAACAGGGTCTGGCAATCAGCCCCAGCATTTT	CASSQVTGSGNQPQHF
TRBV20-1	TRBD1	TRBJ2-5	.	TGCAGTGCTAGGTCCGGGACAGCGTTCCAAGAGACCCAGTACTTC	CSARSGTAFQETQYF
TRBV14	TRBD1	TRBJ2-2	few	TGTGCCAGCAGCCACCGACAGGGGAGGACTATTAACACCGGGGAGCTGTTTTTT	CASSHRQGRTINTGELFF
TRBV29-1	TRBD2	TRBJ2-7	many	TGCAGCGTTTCGGTAAACGGCGGGAGATTCTACGAGCAGTACTTC	CSVSVNGGRFYEQYF
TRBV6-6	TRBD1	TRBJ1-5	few	TGTGCCAGCAGTGACAGGGACAGCAATCAGCCCCAGCATTTT	CASSDRDSNQPQHF
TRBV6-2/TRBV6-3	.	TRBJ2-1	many	TGTGCCAGCAGTTATGCGGCGCACGCTCCCAACAATGAGCAGTTCTTC	CASSYAAHAPNNEQFF
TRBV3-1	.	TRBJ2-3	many	TGTGCCAGCAGAGGTGGAGCAGATACGCAGTATTTT	CASRGGADTQYF
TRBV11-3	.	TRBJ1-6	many	TGTGCCAGCACCCTACAACGGGATAATTTACCCCTCCACTTT	CASTLQRDNLPLHF
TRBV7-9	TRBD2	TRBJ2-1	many	TGTGCCAGCAGCCTCTTGGGGACTAGCGGGAGGGCCGCAGACAATGAGCAGTTCTTC	CASSLLGTSGRAADNEQFF
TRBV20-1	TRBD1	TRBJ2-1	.	TGCAGTGCTAGAGATAGGGGACAGGGCTTGAATGAGCAGTTCTTC	CSARDRGQGLNEQFF
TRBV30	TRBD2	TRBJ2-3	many	TGTGCCTGGGGGGTCGGGAGCGGGGGTCTAGGTACGCAGTATTTT	CAWGVGSGGLGTQYF
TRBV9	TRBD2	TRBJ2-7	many	TGTGCCAGCAGCGTAGGATCTAGCGGGGGGTCCTACGAGCAGTACTTC	CASSVGSSGGSYEQYF
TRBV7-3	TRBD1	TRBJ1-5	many	TGTGCCAGCAGCTCGGACAGGGAAACGCCCCAGCATTTT	CASSSDRETPQHF
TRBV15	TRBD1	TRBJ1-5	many	TGTGCCACCAGCAGTGCCAGACGGACAGGGGTTCAGCCCCAGCATTTT	CATSSARRTGVQPQHF
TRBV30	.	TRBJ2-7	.	TGTGCCTGGAGTCCCCCCGGTAGCCAGGCGGTCGAGCAGTACTTC	CAWSPPGSQAVEQYF
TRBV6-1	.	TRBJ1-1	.	TGTGCCAGCAGTGCCCTAAATGAACTGAACACTGAAGCTTTCTTT	CASSALNELNTEAFF
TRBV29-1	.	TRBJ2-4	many	TGCAGCGTTGAACAGCCAGCCAAAAACATTCAGTACTTC	CSVEQPAKNIQYF
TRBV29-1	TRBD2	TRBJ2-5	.	TGCAGCGTTGAGACGACTAGCCAGGAGACCCAGTACTTC	CSVETTSQETQYF
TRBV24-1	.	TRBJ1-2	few	TGTGCCACCAGTGCCCAAGGCTATGGCTACACCTTC	CATSAQGYGYTF
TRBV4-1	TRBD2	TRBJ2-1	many	TGCGCCAGCAGCCAAGGTACTAGCGGGGGGCAGGATGAGCAGTTCTTC	CASSQGTSGGQDEQFF